The present TCR beta chain was sequenced within a study of response to subunit inactivated influenza vaccine (dated by TCRdb to 2016 to 2019). Turning to the overall study: Deep quantitative T cell receptor repertoire profiling was used in the study to track responses to a trivalent subunit inactivated influenza vaccine.

Paper-wide results and their limitations: It was suggested by the authors that each seasonal influenza vaccination may recruit only a limited number of new T cells.

Per the germline V gene, MNHNS is the CDR1 and SASEGT is the CDR2. V lost 6 bases and J lost 0 bases; the stretch between them is 8 bases long. Counted from cysteine to phenylalanine, this CDR3 has 13 amino acids. The entry retains the CDR3 DNA only, 39 bases that are in frame from base 1. The method behind the library was RT-PCR. Reads for this sample came from an Illumina HiSeq 2500. TCRdb itself trimmed the public reads at Q25 with fastp, ran MiXCR and retained productive beta chains. One record per CDR3 amino acid sequence lists the most common genes and DNA. The sample records approximately 700,000 distinct CDR3 sequences, roughly 13% of which are singletons. Less than 9% of the sample goes to the ten largest clones. In this sample, this clonotype turned up a few times. It lacks a known antigen. Base quality data are lacking; no much larger clone is found one base away.

This TCR was recovered from a man between 45 and 60 years old who received an inactivated influenza vaccine. Donor details come from another sample of the same person, matched by shared clones. The sequencing used PBMCs from blood, collected 14 to 15 days before vaccination. This chain joins TRBV6-1 to TRBJ2-5, with a weak D call of TRBD2 (5 bases match). For the CDR3, the sequence is CASRRTYQETQYF. Here is the DNA: TGTGCCAGCAGACGGACTTACCAAGAGACCCAGTACTTC.